Listed here are 5 T cell receptor beta chains from one sample, sequenced in a study of blood T cells in healthy people across ages. The use of a sample-barcoded 5' primer and a J-beta primer mix characterized a second PCR of about 6 to 12 cycles. TCRdb called the 5' RACE reads again in MiXCR, with one record for every CDR3 protein. The sample shows 540,000 or so distinct CDR3 sequences, around half of them seen only once. Sequencing input: blood. Every receptor here comes from a man older than 75 in good health.

The rearrangement links TRBV11-2 to TRBJ2-2; TRBD1 is a possible D gene (6 bases). The CDR3 spans 15 residues. Germline CDR1 is SGHAT and CDR2 is FQNNGV. Trimming removed 3 bases from V and 8 bases from J, with 16 bases in between. The CDR3 DNA reads as TGTGCCAGCAGCTTGGTTGGGGGCCGCGGGGGGGAGCTGTTTTTT. Its protein is CASSLVGGRGGELFF.

This chain joins TRBV5-1 and TRBJ2-5, with 12 bases identical to TRBD2. After removal of 3 bases from V and 2 bases from J, the junction contained 5 bases not matched to a gene. Germline CDR1 and CDR2: SGHRS and YFSETQ. The length of the CDR3 is 16 residues. The DNA for the CDR3 is TGCGCCAGCAGCTATGGGACTAGCGGGCTTCAAGAGACCCAGTACTTC. Protein product: CASSYGTSGLQETQYF.

This clonotype appeared many times. V is TRBV29-1 and J is TRBJ2-3, with D possibly being TRBD1 (6 bases). The CDR3 covers 12 residues. Looked up from germline, CDR1 is SQVTM and CDR2 is ANQGSEA. With 7 bases removed from V and 4 bases from J, the gap between germline ends came to 12 bases. The CDR3 nucleotides are TGCAGCGCCAAACAGGGATCAGATACGCAGTATTTT. Amino acid sequence: CSAKQGSDTQYF.

The chain has TRBV5-8 and TRBJ2-5; TRBD2 matches at 11 bases. The germline V gene encodes CDR1 SGHTS and CDR2 YDEGEE. This CDR3 spans 17 amino acids. Trimming at V came to 4 bases and at J to 11 bases, leaving 19 bases not matched to a gene. DNA of the CDR3: TGTGCCAGCAGCCGATCATCGACTAGCGGGATCGAGGGTGAGCAGTACTTC. Translating gives CASSRSSTSGIEGEQYF.

The V and J genes are TRBV7-9 and TRBJ2-1, with 10 bases matching TRBD1. The V and J ends lost 7 bases and 10 bases, in that order; junction bases with no gene match: 16. This CDR3 contains 16 residues. Germline CDR1 SEHNR, CDR2 FQNEAQ (reference sequence). The CDR3 loop is CASTPTTGTGAYEQFF. DNA of the CDR3: TGTGCCAGCACTCCCACGACCGGGACAGGGGCCTACGAGCAGTTCTTC.